Following are 27 T cell receptor beta chains from one sample sequenced in a study of memory CD4+ T cells and cytomegalovirus serostatus. The sort gate was single viable CD3+CD4+CD8-CD45RO+ cells for memory CD4+ T cells. Generated by immunoSEQ multiplex PCR, the TCRdb table keeps only in-frame clones and is missing some. This sample has 55,000 to 75,000 clones, with approximately 78% found just once. Sequenced material: memory CD4+ T cells from blood. The source of these receptors is an adult in good health and CMV-seronegative.

J is TRBJ1-2 and V is TRBV7-3; D is perhaps TRBD1 (5 bases). The germline CDR1 and CDR2 sequences are SGHTA and FQGTGA. This CDR3 region has 16 residues. Trimming left V 2 bases short and J 4 bases short, with 17 bases between. For the CDR3, the DNA is TGTGCCAGCAGCTTAGGGTTACAGGAACGGGGCTATGGCTACACCTTC. Translated, it gives CASSLGLQERGYGYTF.

The CDR3 coding sequence is TGTGCCAGCAGCTTGGGGGAGGGAACAGATACGCAGTATTTT. This sequence encodes CASSLGEGTDTQYF. The chain combines TRBV5-6 with TRBJ2-3, with 7 bases matching TRBD2. J gave up 3 bases and V 0 bases, and 1 base lay outside the gene matches. Germline V lookup: CDR1 SGHDT, CDR2 YYEEEE. The CDR3 sequence is 14 residues long.

The rearrangement uses TRBV19 and TRBJ1-1; D not certain. From germline, CDR1 is LNHDA and CDR2 SQIVND (reference sequence). The CDR3 is 17 residues long. CDR3 sequence (DNA): TGTGCTTCAACCCGGACGGAATCACCCCGGGGGAACACTGAAGCTTTCTTT. As protein: CASTRTESPRGNTEAFF.

The chain combines TRBV4-1 with TRBJ1-2; D remains unclear. The CDR3 loop spans 18 amino acids. Germline CDR1 reads MGHRA; CDR2 reads YSYEKL. V gave up 1 base and J gave up 0 bases, with 18 bases separating them. The CDR3 sequence is CASSQVLKLEGPNYGYTF. CDR3 DNA sequence: TGCGCCAGCAGCCAAGTTTTGAAACTAGAGGGCCCTAACTATGGCTACACCTTC.

The V gene is TRBV5-1, the J gene TRBJ2-5, with D maybe TRBD1 (6 bases). V was pared by 0 bases and J by 1 base, with 13 bases between. Germline CDR1 SGHRS, CDR2 YFSETQ. The CDR3 loop spans 16 amino acids. CDR3 nucleotides: TGCGCCAGCAGCTTGGCCACAATACAGGGCCAAGAGACCCAGTACTTC. This sequence encodes CASSLATIQGQETQYF.

The V and J genes are TRBV4-2 and TRBJ2-2; D tentatively reads TRBD1 or TRBD2 (5 bases each). V dropped 1 base and J dropped 7 bases, with 19 bases sitting between them. This CDR3 has 17 residues. Per the germline V gene, CDR1 is LGHNA and CDR2 is YNFKEQ. The CDR3 DNA sequence: TGTGCCAGCAGCCAAGGTTCCCTGAGGGGCTGGGTCGGGGAGCTGTTTTTT. Amino acids: CASSQGSLRGWVGELFF.

V and J are TRBV6-1 and TRBJ1-4, with TRBD1 matching over 8 bases. The CDR3 extends over 14 amino acids. From germline, CDR1 is MNHNS and CDR2 SASEGT. V gave up 6 bases and J gave up 1 base; unmatched junction bases: 1. CDR3 in amino acids: CASRQGVTNEKLFF. The CDR3 nucleotides read TGTGCCAGCAGACAGGGGGTAACTAATGAAAAACTGTTTTTT.

The CDR3 spells CASSTRTGLQTQYF. CDR3 DNA: TGCGCCAGCAGCACCCGGACAGGGTTACAGACCCAGTACTTC. The chain recombines TRBV5-1 with TRBJ2-5; 8 nucleotides line up with TRBD1. V shed 4 bases, J shed 6 bases, and the junction held 8 bases outside the gene matches. The CDR3 consists of 14 residues. The germline CDR1 and CDR2 sequences are SGHRS and YFSETQ. The full variable domain, rest sourced from reference TRBV5-1 and TRBJ2-5, is KAGVTQTPRYLIKTRGQQVTLSCSPISGHRSVSWYQQTPGQGLQFLFEYFSETQRNKGNFPGRFSGRQFSNSRSEMNVSTLELGDSALYLCASSTRTGLQTQYFGPGTRLLVL.

V and J are TRBV6-1 and TRBJ1-5; 8 nucleotides line up with TRBD1. CDR3 length: 15 residues. The J segment lost 5 bases and the V segment lost 3 bases, leaving 6 bases of the junction unmatched. Germline-derived CDR1 and CDR2 are MNHNS and SASEGT. Written as DNA, the CDR3 is TGTGCCAGCAGTGAGGGGACAGGAGGGGATCAGCCCCAGCATTTT. Its protein product is CASSEGTGGDQPQHF.

This clone is categorized as medium-sized. This chain joins TRBV12-5 and TRBJ1-1, with D unclear. This CDR3 has 16 residues. Germline assignment: CDR1 LGHNT and CDR2 FRNRAP. V lost 5 bases and J 0 bases, leaving 16 bases between the germline ends. CDR3 protein: CASGLRRGSLNTEAFF. The CDR3 DNA sequence: TGTGCTAGTGGTCTGCGACGAGGGAGTCTGAACACTGAAGCTTTCTTT. Supplemented by reference TRBV12-5 and TRBJ1-1, the full variable domain reads DARVTQTPRHKVTEMGQEVTMRCQPILGHNTVFWYRQTMMQGLELLAYFRNRAPLDDSGMPKDRFSAEMPDATLATLKIQPSEPRDSAVYFCASGLRRGSLNTEAFFGQGTRLTVV.

The CDR3 DNA reads as TGTGCCAGCAGCTGGCGGGGGGCGGGAGATACGCAGTATTTT. This codes for CASSWRGAGDTQYF. The rearrangement joins TRBV7-8 to TRBJ2-3; the match to TRBD2 covers 8 bases. Germline CDR1 SGHVS, CDR2 FQNEAQ. V lost 4 bases to trimming and J lost 5 bases; unmatched junction nucleotides: 5. The CDR3 loop spans 14 amino acids.

This chain joins TRBV6-5 and TRBJ1-4; D is uncertain. The germline CDR1 and CDR2 sequences are MNHEY and SVGAGI. The CDR3 runs 15 residues. V dropped 2 bases and J dropped 7 bases, with 14 bases sitting between them. In DNA, the CDR3 is TGTGCCAGCAGTTACGCGACCGGACGGAGTGAAAAACTGTTTTTT. Its translation: CASSYATGRSEKLFF.

This rearrangement joins TRBV30 to TRBJ2-5; D not certain. Germline values: CDR1 GTSNPN, CDR2 SVGIG (reference sequence). V lost 0 bases, J lost 3 bases, and 14 bases lay in between. CDR3 length: 15 residues. CDR3 coding DNA: TGTGCCTGGAGTGTGCCAGGTGCAACTAAAGAGACCCAGTACTTC. Its translation is CAWSVPGATKETQYF. Combining the CDR3 with reference TRBV30 and TRBJ2-5 gives the whole variable domain SQTIHQWPATLVQPVGSPLSLECTVEGTSNPNLYWYRQAAGRGLQLLFYSVGIGQISSEVPQNLSASRPQDRQFILSSKKLLLSDSGFYLCAWSVPGATKETQYFGPGTRLLVL.

The rearrangement joins TRBV2 to TRBJ2-7, with TRBD2 as a possible D gene (6 bases). CDR1 SNHLY and CDR2 FYNNEI come from the germline V gene. This CDR3 has 11 amino acids. V lost 6 bases, J lost 7 bases, and 10 bases lay in between. CDR3 sequence: CASRGGEEQYF. CDR3 nucleotide sequence: TGTGCCAGCAGGGGCGGGGAGGAGCAGTACTTC. Looking up the rest from reference TRBV2 and TRBJ2-7 gives the full variable domain: EPEVTQTPSHQVTQMGQEVILRCVPISNHLYFYWYRQILGQKVEFLVSFYNNEISEKSEIFDDQFSVERPDGSNFTLKIRSTKLEDSAMYFCASRGGEEQYFGPGTRLTVT.

The gene calls are TRBV27 and TRBJ2-7; D is perhaps TRBD2 (7 bases). Trimming took off 3 bases at V and 2 bases at J, with 14 bases between the two ends. This CDR3 has 15 amino acids. CDR1 and CDR2 (germline): MNHEY, SMNVEV (reference sequence). The CDR3 DNA is TGTGCCAGCAGTTTGGGCGGGGGCCCTGCCTACGAGCAGTACTTC. This sequence encodes CASSLGGGPAYEQYF.

The V gene is TRBV18, the J gene TRBJ2-7; 9 positions match TRBD1. Looked up from germline, CDR1 is KGHSH and CDR2 is LQKENI. CDR3 length: 14 residues. V trimming: 1 base; J trimming: 5 bases; junction bases outside the gene matches: 3. CDR3 protein: CASSPRTGANEQYF. In DNA, the CDR3 is TGTGCCAGCTCACCACGGACAGGGGCTAACGAGCAGTACTTC.

In its sample, this clone was seen once. V gene TRBV2 combines with J gene TRBJ1-5; maybe TRBD1 (6 bases). Germline-derived CDR1 and CDR2 are SNHLY and FYNNEI. This CDR3 contains 14 residues. The V gene lost 8 bases and the J gene lost 4 bases, with 15 bases spanning the gap. The CDR3 bases are TGTGCCAGCCGGGAGGGGGGGACAAATCAGCCCCAGCATTTT. Translation: CASREGGTNQPQHF.

Only a few counts were recorded for this clone. The genes are TRBV7-2 and TRBJ2-2; D is ambiguous. Germline CDR1 SGHTA, CDR2 FQGNSA. V was shortened by 5 bases and J by 9 bases, with 16 bases between the two germline ends. This CDR3 region has 14 residues. The CDR3 DNA follows: TGTGCCAGCAGCCAAAGTATCGGGTTACGGGAGCTGTTTTTT. Protein sequence: CASSQSIGLRELFF.

The rearrangement uses TRBV2 and TRBJ2-7, with D perhaps TRBD1 (6 bases). CDR3 length equals 14 residues. Germline lookup yields CDR1 SNHLY and CDR2 FYNNEI. The germline V and J ends were trimmed by 6 bases and 1 base, with 13 bases remaining between them. The CDR3 spells CASRSGVGSYEQYF. The CDR3 DNA sequence: TGTGCCAGCAGGTCAGGGGTCGGTTCCTACGAGCAGTACTTC.

The rearrangement links TRBV11-3 to TRBJ2-2; the match to TRBD1 covers 7 bases. Germline values: CDR1 SGHNT, CDR2 YENEEA. This CDR3 comprises 16 residues. Trimming at V came to 2 bases and at J to 3 bases, leaving 6 bases not matched to a gene. Here the CDR3 reads CASSLRPGGDTGELFF. CDR3 in DNA: TGTGCCAGCAGCTTACGGCCAGGGGGAGACACCGGGGAGCTGTTTTTT.

This clone has just a few counts. This CDR3 is CASSFRQQEDSPLHF. DNA of the CDR3: TGCGCCAGCAGCTTCCGGCAGCAAGAGGATTCACCCCTCCACTTT. The rearrangement uses TRBV5-1 and TRBJ1-6, with D unclear. Trimming cost V 2 bases and J 8 bases, with 14 bases left between them. CDR1 SGHRS and CDR2 YFSETQ come from the germline V gene. This CDR3 is 15 amino acids long.

This chain uses TRBV29-1 with TRBJ2-3, with a possible D match to TRBD1 (5 bases). Trimming took 3 bases from V and 5 from J, leaving 12 bases between them. The CDR3 runs 13 residues. Germline V CDR1 and CDR2: SQVTM, ANQGSEA. Here the CDR3 DNA reads TGCAGCGTTGAGGCAGGGATAGTAGATACGCAGTATTTT. This sequence encodes CSVEAGIVDTQYF.

About this clone itself: Other DNA sequences in this specimen translate into the identical CDR3. The chain is built from TRBV28 and TRBJ1-5, with unresolved D. Germline V gene lookup returns CDR1 MDHEN and CDR2 SYDVKM. The CDR3 sequence is 15 residues long. V lost 9 bases and J lost 5, with 20 bases in between. In DNA form, the CDR3 reads TGTGCCAGTAGTAGCCATAGCAGCGGAGATCAGCCCCAGCATTTT. Its protein is CASSSHSSGDQPQHF.

The V gene is TRBV7-9, the J gene TRBJ2-3; 8 positions match TRBD1. This CDR3 region has 14 residues. With V trimmed by 4 bases and J by 6 bases, 6 bases remained unmatched. Germline CDR1 SEHNR, CDR2 FQNEAQ (reference sequence). The CDR3 region is CASSSWTGSDTQYF. Here the CDR3 DNA reads TGTGCCAGCAGCTCTTGGACAGGGAGCGATACGCAGTATTTT.

The chain has TRBV2 and TRBJ1-6; 7 nucleotides match TRBD1. Looked up from germline, CDR1 is SNHLY and CDR2 is FYNNEI. The trim removed 7 bases at V and 9 bases at J, leaving 6 bases unmatched. The CDR3 length is 13 residues. This CDR3 is CASKGALISPLHF. CDR3 DNA sequence: TGTGCCAGCAAGGGGGCGCTGATTTCACCCCTCCACTTT.

There are a few counts of this clone. The chain links TRBV28 to TRBJ2-7, with D perhaps being TRBD1 or TRBD2 (6 bases each). Trimming took 6 bases from V and 0 from J, leaving 12 bases between them. CDR3 size: 14 residues. Germline-derived CDR1 and CDR2 are MDHEN and SYDVKM. CDR3 in amino acids: CASRAQGGSYEQYF. The CDR3 bases are TGTGCCAGCAGAGCACAGGGAGGCTCCTACGAGCAGTACTTC.

This rearrangement joins TRBV7-8 to TRBJ2-5, with D unresolved. V was shortened by 5 bases and J by 4 bases, with 11 bases between the two germline ends. This CDR3 has 13 amino acids. Germline CDR1 is SGHVS and CDR2 is FQNEAQ. DNA of the CDR3: TGTGCCAGCAGCCCCAGTTCGATAGAGACCCAGTACTTC. Translation: CASSPSSIETQYF.